This T cell receptor (beta chain) is drawn from a study of T cell repertoires in cytomegalovirus infection. Study-wide context: TCR beta signatures that were public indicated CMV infection and matching HLA type. Broader study findings: Cumulative frequency of public TCR beta families picked out carriers of CMV plus the relevant HLA.

One entry per CDR3 protein results from TCRdb running MiXCR on the reads. The table shows over 300,000 distinct CDR3 sequences, with about 17% occurring only once. The ends lost 3 bases at V and 4 bases at J; junction bases unmatched: 2. The CDR3 sequence is 14 residues long. This clonotype showed up just a few times. The antigen remains undetermined. This TCR was recovered from a human donor in good health (CMV status not recorded). Some clones in this sample may be carry-over from other donors' samples. The V and J genes are TRBV12-3 or TRBV12-4 and TRBJ2-7; the match to TRBD1 covers 11 bases. What was sequenced was PBMCs. The CDR3 coding sequence is TGTGCCAGCAGTTTCGGGACAGGGGGGTACGAGCAGTACTTC. Translation gives CASSFGTGGYEQYF.